This is a list of T cell receptor beta chains from one sample in a study of T cell changes during pregnancy in multiple sclerosis. Measured with immunoSEQ multiplex PCR; TCRdb has only the in-frame clones, and not every one. The sample shows tens of thousands of clones, approximately 92% of them seen only once. Specimen: peripheral blood, collected in the third trimester of pregnancy. The receptors stem from a female donor in good health, enrolled as a control in a pregnancy study. CDR3s include the opening cysteine and the closing phenylalanine or tryptophan. The D gene is left open where the match is weak. Size is stated for part of the rows, as once, few or many counts, or as a class when the clone is expanded.

v_gene,len,j_gene,abundance,d_gene,CDR3aa,CDR3nt
TRBV5-1,12,TRBJ2-3,.,.,CASRKGGRDQYF,TGCGCCAGCAGGAAGGGCGGTCGGGATCAGTATTTT
TRBV9,17,TRBJ1-3,.,TRBD1,CASSPGRTGQLGNTIYF,TGTGCCAGCAGCCCCGGAAGGACAGGGCAGCTTGGAAACACCATATATTTT
TRBV19,15,TRBJ2-5,.,.,CASSISPDPGKAQYF,TGTGCCAGTAGTATATCTCCCGACCCAGGGAAGGCCCAGTACTTC
TRBV21-1,14,TRBJ2-7,.,.,CASSKNETTYQQYF,TGTGCCAGCAGCAAAAACGAGACTACTTACCAGCAGTACTTC
TRBV19,16,TRBJ2-3,.,TRBD2,CASTPPGLAGMNTQYF,TGTGCCAGTACCCCCCCGGGACTAGCGGGAATGAATACGCAGTATTTT
TRBV5-1,13,TRBJ2-7,.,TRBD1,CASSHGQGQEQYF,TGCGCCAGCAGCCATGGACAGGGTCAGGAGCAGTACTTC
TRBV2,14,TRBJ2-5,.,.,CASSGVRGAETQYF,TGTGCCAGCAGTGGTGTCAGGGGGGCAGAGACCCAGTACTTC
TRBV4-1,15,TRBJ2-7,.,.,CASSQRVIQAYEQYF,TGCGCCAGCAGCCAAAGGGTGATACAGGCTTACGAGCAGTACTTC
TRBV4-2,16,TRBJ2-7,.,.,CASRNLLARSHYEQYF,TGTGCCAGCCGGAACCTTCTAGCGCGATCGCACTACGAGCAGTACTTC
TRBV5-6,11,TRBJ2-7,.,.,CASSLTYEQYF,TGTGCCAGCAGCCTGACATACGAGCAGTACTTC
TRBV7-3,15,TRBJ2-1,once,TRBD2,CASSPGTSASHEQFF,TGTGCCAGCAGCCCAGGGACTAGTGCGTCCCATGAGCAGTTCTTC
TRBV9,12,TRBJ2-3,.,.,CASSAEKDTQYF,TGTGCCAGCAGCGCAGAAAAAGATACGCAGTATTTT
TRBV16,13,TRBJ2-3,.,.,CASSHWGPDTQYF,TGTGCCAGCAGCCACTGGGGCCCAGATACGCAGTATTTT
TRBV6-5,12,TRBJ2-7,.,TRBD1,CASSPRDRQQYF,TGTGCCAGCAGTCCCCGGGACAGGCAGCAGTACTTC
TRBV9,18,TRBJ2-3,.,TRBD2,CASSVGLAGGEGTDTQYF,TGTGCCAGCAGCGTGGGACTAGCGGGAGGGGAGGGGACAGATACGCAGTATTTT
TRBV6-5,15,TRBJ1-1,.,.,CASSYGRGGNTEAFF,TGTGCCAGCAGTTATGGTAGAGGGGGGAACACTGAAGCTTTCTTT
TRBV9,14,TRBJ2-5,.,.,CASSVVPGRETQYF,TGTGCCAGCAGCGTAGTCCCAGGGAGGGAGACCCAGTACTTC
TRBV19,14,TRBJ1-5,.,TRBD1,CASRDRASNQPQHF,TGTGCCAGTAGAGACAGGGCCAGCAATCAGCCCCAGCATTTT
TRBV7-3,15,TRBJ2-1,once,TRBD2,CASSSGLAAHNEQFF,TGTGCCAGCAGCTCAGGACTAGCGGCGCACAATGAGCAGTTCTTC
TRBV7-2,14,TRBJ2-3,.,TRBD1,CASSRTGVADTQYF,TGTGCCAGCAGCAGAACAGGGGTGGCAGATACGCAGTATTTT
TRBV4-2,17,TRBJ1-3,.,.,CASSLSFQGLTGNTIYF,TGTGCCAGCAGCCTCTCGTTCCAGGGGCTTACTGGAAACACCATATATTTT
TRBV7-3,12,TRBJ2-3,once,.,CASSLSGDTQYF,TGTGCCAGCAGCTTATCGGGAGATACGCAGTATTTT
TRBV19,16,TRBJ2-5,.,TRBD2,CASSTGLAGGQETQYF,TGTGCCAGTAGTACCGGACTAGCGGGGGGGCAAGAGACCCAGTACTTC
TRBV19,14,TRBJ2-7,.,TRBD1,CASSPRGTGGQQYF,TGTGCCAGTAGTCCAAGGGGGACAGGGGGACAGCAGTACTTC
TRBV21-1,14,TRBJ2-6,.,.,CASSTNSGANVLTF,TGTGCCAGCAGCACTAACTCTGGGGCCAACGTCCTGACTTTC
TRBV7-9,14,TRBJ1-1,.,.,CASSSQQGRGEAFF,TGTGCCAGCAGCTCGCAACAGGGTCGCGGTGAAGCTTTCTTT
TRBV19,13,TRBJ1-2,once,TRBD1,CASSADRAGGYTF,TGTGCCAGTAGTGCTGACAGGGCTGGAGGCTACACCTTC
TRBV18,16,TRBJ1-3,.,.,CASSSESGASGNTIYF,TGTGCCAGCTCATCGGAAAGCGGAGCCTCTGGAAACACCATATATTTT
TRBV25-1,16,TRBJ1-3,.,.,CASSELRAGAGNTIYF,TGTGCCAGCAGTGAATTGAGGGCCGGCGCTGGAAACACCATATATTTT
TRBV6-6,16,TRBJ2-7,.,TRBD2,CASSYSTPGLGYEQYF,TGTGCCAGCAGTTACTCGACTCCGGGACTAGGATACGAGCAGTACTTC
TRBV7-2,17,TRBJ2-1,.,TRBD1,CASSWGTGGGGGSRQFF,TGTGCCAGCAGCTGGGGGACAGGGGGCGGAGGTGGAAGTAGGCAGTTCTTC
TRBV15,17,TRBJ1-2,.,TRBD1,CATSRESRDRPDYGYTF,TGTGCCACCAGCAGAGAGTCCCGGGACAGGCCAGATTATGGCTACACCTTC